Listed below are T cell receptor beta chains from one sample, sequenced in a study of cytomegalovirus exposure and HLA in healthy donors. This table comes from immunoSEQ multiplex PCR, and its TCRdb copy is limited to in-frame clones, with some not included. This table holds some 200,000 clones, about 70% found once. Sample: PBMCs. Receptor source: a woman in her twenties or thirties in good health and CMV-seronegative. CDR3s leave out the opening cysteine and the closing phenylalanine or tryptophan. Some rows have no size entry. The others give once, few or many, or a class for an expanded clone.

j_call	v_call	cdr3_length	clone_size	cdr3_aa
TRBJ1-3	TRBV7-9	14	-	SSSLPGGGAGNTIY
TRBJ1-2	TRBV13	15	-	ASSWGGRDRGEQGYT
TRBJ2-7	TRBV7-9	14	few	ASSPRTELSSYEQY
TRBJ1-2	TRBV5-6	12	-	ASSSGHRNYGYT
TRBJ2-3	TRBV10-3	14	-	AISDPAARSTDTQY
TRBJ1-1	TRBV29-1	12	few	SVEGQAGGFEAF
TRBJ2-4	TRBV9	12	-	ASSATVAKNIQY
TRBJ2-3	TRBV2	14	once	ASSQPQGKSGDTQY
TRBJ1-3	TRBV19	11	-	ASSQQGSDTIY
TRBJ2-7	TRBV11-3	12	-	ASSPGLAGDEQY
TRBJ2-6	TRBV4-1	13	-	ASSPRGSGANVLT
TRBJ2-7	TRBV4-3	12	-	ASSQDRGTYEQY
TRBJ2-1	TRBV4-3	17	-	ASSQDPSGRAGSYNEQF
TRBJ2-7	TRBV2	12	-	ASWTGTRSYEQY
TRBJ1-2	TRBV4-2	15	-	ASSQDTPGGRLYGYT
TRBJ2-1	TRBV7-8	14	-	ASSLGGRGHYNEQF
TRBJ2-1	TRBV27	13	-	ASSTPGQAINEQF
TRBJ1-2	TRBV4-2	14	once	ASSQPDRGRDYGYT
TRBJ2-1	TRBV5-5	14	-	ASSRTSGSSYNEQF
TRBJ2-5	TRBV7-3	11	-	ASSNSGVQSQY
TRBJ1-2	TRBV5-1	12	few	ASSFTGTADGYT
TRBJ1-6	TRBV19	16	-	ASSMIGGVGSYNSPLH
TRBJ2-1	TRBV7-9	13	-	ASSFGDRPQGEQF
TRBJ2-5	TRBV9	15	-	ASNRNPKRGHQETQY
TRBJ2-3	TRBV5-1	13	few	ASSLDPLAADTQY
TRBJ2-7	TRBV27	11	-	ASRRQGAYEQY
TRBJ2-4	TRBV4-1	20	once	ASSQDHSKRGGLLIGKNIQY
TRBJ1-2	TRBV27	14	-	ATSLSGGPLNYGYT
-	TRBV2	9	-	ASSGDSEQY
TRBJ2-5	TRBV14	11	-	ASSPGSQETQY
TRBJ2-1	TRBV18	13	few	ASSPGTSSYNEQF
TRBJ1-2	TRBV2	16	-	ASLRFSTRQSLNYGYT
TRBJ2-7	TRBV27	12	once	ASSSSGSPYEQY
TRBJ1-4	TRBV2	13	-	ASSGRGLDNEKLF
TRBJ2-1	TRBV6-1	13	-	ASSIQGGTYNEQF
TRBJ2-3	TRBV10-3	13	-	AISESTSGDFYQY
TRBJ2-7	TRBV11-2	12	few	ASSLTDRVYEQY
TRBJ2-7	TRBV7-9	14	-	ASSHTTGQGSYEQY
TRBJ1-2	TRBV7-8	14	-	ASSLDKYNARVGYT
TRBJ1-5	TRBV21-1	14	-	ASSGATGYSNQPQH
TRBJ1-1	TRBV29-1	12	-	SDLGGSGGGEAF